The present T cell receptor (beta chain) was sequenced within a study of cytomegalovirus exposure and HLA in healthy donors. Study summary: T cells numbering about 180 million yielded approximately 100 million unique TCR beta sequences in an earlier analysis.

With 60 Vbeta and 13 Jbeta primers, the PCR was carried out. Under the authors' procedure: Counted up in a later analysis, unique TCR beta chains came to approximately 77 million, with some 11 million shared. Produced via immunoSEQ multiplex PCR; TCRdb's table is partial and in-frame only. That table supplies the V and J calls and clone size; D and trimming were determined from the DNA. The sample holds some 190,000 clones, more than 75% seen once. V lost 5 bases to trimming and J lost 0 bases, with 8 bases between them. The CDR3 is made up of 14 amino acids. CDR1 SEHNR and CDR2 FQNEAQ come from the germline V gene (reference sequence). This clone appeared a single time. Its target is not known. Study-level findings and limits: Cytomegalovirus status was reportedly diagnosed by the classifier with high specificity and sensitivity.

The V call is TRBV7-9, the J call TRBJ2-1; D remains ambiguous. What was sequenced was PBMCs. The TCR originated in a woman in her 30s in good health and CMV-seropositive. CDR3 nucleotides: TGTGCCAGCAGCCTAGAGAGCTCCTACAATGAGCAGTTCTTC. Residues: CASSLESSYNEQFF. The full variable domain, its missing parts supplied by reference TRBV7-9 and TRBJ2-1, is DTGVSQNPRHKITKRGQNVTFRCDPISEHNRLYWYRQTLGQGPEFLTYFQNEAQLEKSRLLSDRFSAERPKGSFSTLEIQRTEQGDSAMYLCASSLESSYNEQFFGPGTRLTVL.